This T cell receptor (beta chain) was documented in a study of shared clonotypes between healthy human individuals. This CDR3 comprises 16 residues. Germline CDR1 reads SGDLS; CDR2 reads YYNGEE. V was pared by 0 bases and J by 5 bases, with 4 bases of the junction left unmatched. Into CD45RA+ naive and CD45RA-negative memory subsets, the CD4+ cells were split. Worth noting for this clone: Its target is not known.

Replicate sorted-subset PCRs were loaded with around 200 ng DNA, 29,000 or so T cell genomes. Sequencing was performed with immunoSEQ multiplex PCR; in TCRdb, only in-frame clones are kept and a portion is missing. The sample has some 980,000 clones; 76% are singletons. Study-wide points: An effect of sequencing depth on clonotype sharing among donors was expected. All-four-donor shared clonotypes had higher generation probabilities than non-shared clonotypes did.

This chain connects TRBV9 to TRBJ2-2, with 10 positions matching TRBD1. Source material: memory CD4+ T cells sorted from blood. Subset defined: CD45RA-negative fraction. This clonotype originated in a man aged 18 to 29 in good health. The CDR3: CASSVGVGQGTGELFF. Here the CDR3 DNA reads TGTGCCAGCAGCGTAGGAGTGGGACAGGGGACCGGGGAGCTGTTTTTT.